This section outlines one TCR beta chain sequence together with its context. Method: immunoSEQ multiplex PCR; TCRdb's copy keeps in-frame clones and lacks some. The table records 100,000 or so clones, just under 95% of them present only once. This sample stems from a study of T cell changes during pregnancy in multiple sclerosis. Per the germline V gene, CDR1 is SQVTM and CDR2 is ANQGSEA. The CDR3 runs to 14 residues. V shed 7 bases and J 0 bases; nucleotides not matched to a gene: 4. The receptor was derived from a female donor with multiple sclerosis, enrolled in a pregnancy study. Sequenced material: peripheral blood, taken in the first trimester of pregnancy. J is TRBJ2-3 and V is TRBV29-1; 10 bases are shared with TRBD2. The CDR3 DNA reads TGCAGCGGCATACTAGCGGGGAGCACAGATACGCAGTATTTT. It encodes CSGILAGSTDTQYF.